This T cell receptor beta chain derives from a study of T cells in Graves' hyperthyroidism and ophthalmopathy. Amplification yielded TCR beta CDR3 regions, with RNA transcripts as the source. Primed by the HTBI set, a first-round RT-PCR was run on the TCR CDR3. TCRdb processed the multiplex PCR reads anew with MiXCR; each CDR3 protein has one entry. Altogether about 520,000 distinct CDR3 sequences are present, around a quarter being singletons, with the ten largest covering 10% to 12%. Cells are PBMCs isolated from roughly 9.2 ml of fresh blood. This CDR3 is 15 amino acids long. V shed 5 bases and J shed 9 bases, with 19 bases lying between them. Germline values: CDR1 MDHEN, CDR2 SYDVKM.

The sequenced sample was blood. This clonotype was sampled from a woman aged 25 to 39 with Graves' ophthalmopathy. The V gene is TRBV28, the J gene TRBJ2-2; D call uncertain. CDR3 DNA: TGTGCCAGCAGTCCCCCCCACACAAGTTTTTGGGAGCTGTTTTTT. Protein: CASSPPHTSFWELFF.